This note documents a single T cell receptor (beta chain) sequence. V lost 5 bases, J lost 4 bases, and 17 bases lay in between. This CDR3 is built from 15 residues. Germline values: CDR1 SEHNR, CDR2 FQNEAQ (reference sequence). This entry comes from a study of blood T cell repertoires in COVID-19. Looking at the study overall: Samples of COVID-19 (acute and convalescent) were obtained from the United States, Italy and Spain.

Authors' analysis steps: Estimation of nucleated cell counts was performed using reference gene primer amplification. The protocol was immunoSEQ multiplex PCR, while the TCRdb copy is restricted to in-frame clones and leaves out a portion. V and J calls and clone size are those listed in that table; D and trimming were worked out from the DNA. Here the sample spans around 260,000 clones, about 89% being singletons. Material: peripheral blood. This TCR was recovered from a man aged 30 to 45 with acute or convalescent COVID-19. The chain recombines TRBV7-9 with TRBJ1-1, with D unresolved. The CDR3 sequence is CASSLPSWAGTEAFF. CDR3 DNA sequence: TGTGCCAGCAGCCTCCCAAGTTGGGCGGGCACTGAAGCTTTCTTT.